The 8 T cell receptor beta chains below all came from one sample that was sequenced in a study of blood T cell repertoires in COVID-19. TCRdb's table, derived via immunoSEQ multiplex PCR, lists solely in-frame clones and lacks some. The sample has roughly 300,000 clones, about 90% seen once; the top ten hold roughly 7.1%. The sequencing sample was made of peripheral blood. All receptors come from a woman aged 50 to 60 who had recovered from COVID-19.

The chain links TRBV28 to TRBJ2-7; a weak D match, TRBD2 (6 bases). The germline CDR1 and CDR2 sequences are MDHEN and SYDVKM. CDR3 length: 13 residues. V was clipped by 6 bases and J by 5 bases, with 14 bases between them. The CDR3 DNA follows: TGTGCCAGCAGCCTCGTTAGCGGCGACGAGCAGTACTTC. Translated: CASSLVSGDEQYF.

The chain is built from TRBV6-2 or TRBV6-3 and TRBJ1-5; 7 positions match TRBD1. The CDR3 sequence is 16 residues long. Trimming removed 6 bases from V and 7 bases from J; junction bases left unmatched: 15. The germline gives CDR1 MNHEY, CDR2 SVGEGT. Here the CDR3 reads CASSPIGQEMRQPQHF. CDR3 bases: TGTGCCAGCAGCCCAATCGGACAGGAGATGAGACAGCCCCAGCATTTT.

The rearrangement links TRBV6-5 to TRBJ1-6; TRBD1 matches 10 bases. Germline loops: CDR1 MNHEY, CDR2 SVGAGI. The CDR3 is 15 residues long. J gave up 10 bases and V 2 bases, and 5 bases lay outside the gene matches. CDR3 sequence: CASSYGTGDGSPLHF. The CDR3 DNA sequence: TGTGCCAGCAGTTACGGGACAGGGGACGGGTCACCCCTCCACTTT.

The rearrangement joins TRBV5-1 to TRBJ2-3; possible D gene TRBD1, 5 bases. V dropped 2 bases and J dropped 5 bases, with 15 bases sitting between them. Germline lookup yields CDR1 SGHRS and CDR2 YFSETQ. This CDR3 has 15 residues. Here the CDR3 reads CASSFEGRAIDTQYF. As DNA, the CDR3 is TGCGCCAGCAGCTTTGAAGGCAGGGCAATAGATACGCAGTATTTT.

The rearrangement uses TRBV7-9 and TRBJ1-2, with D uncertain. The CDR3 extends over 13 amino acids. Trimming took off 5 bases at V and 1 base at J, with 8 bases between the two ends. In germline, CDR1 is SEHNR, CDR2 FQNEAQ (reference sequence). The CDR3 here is CASSPGSNYGYTF. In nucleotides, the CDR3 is TGTGCCAGCAGCCCGGGGAGTAACTATGGCTACACCTTC.

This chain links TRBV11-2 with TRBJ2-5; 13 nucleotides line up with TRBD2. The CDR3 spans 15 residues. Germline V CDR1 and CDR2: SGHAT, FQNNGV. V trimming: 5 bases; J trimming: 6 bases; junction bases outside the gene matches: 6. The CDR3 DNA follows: TGTGCCAGCAGCCCGGGACTAGCGGGGACTCAGACCCAGTACTTC. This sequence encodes CASSPGLAGTQTQYF.

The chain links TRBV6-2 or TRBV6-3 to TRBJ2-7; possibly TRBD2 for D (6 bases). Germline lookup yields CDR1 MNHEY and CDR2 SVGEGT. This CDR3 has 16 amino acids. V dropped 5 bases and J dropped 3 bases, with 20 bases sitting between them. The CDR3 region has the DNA TGTGCCAGCAGTCAGCCTCCGTCGGGAGCCTTCTACGAGCAGTACTTC. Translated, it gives CASSQPPSGAFYEQYF.

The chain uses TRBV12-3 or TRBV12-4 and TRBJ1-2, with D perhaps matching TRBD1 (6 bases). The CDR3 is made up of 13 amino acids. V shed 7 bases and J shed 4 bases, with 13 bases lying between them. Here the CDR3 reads CASTPQGPYGYTF. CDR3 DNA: TGTGCCAGCACCCCTCAGGGGCCCTATGGCTACACCTTC.